This T cell receptor (beta chain) originates from a study of shared clonotypes between healthy human individuals. Sequencing was performed with immunoSEQ multiplex PCR; in TCRdb, only in-frame clones are kept and a portion is missing. Of about 380,000 clones in the sample, 90% to 97% were seen once. The CDR3 extends over 14 amino acids. Germline CDR1 reads LNHDA; CDR2 reads SQIVND (reference sequence). With 1 base removed from V and 2 bases from J, the gap between germline ends came to 9 bases. The sequence derives from a man aged 30-40 years in good health. The chain combines TRBV19 with TRBJ2-7, with unresolved D. The sequenced material came from memory CD8+ T cells sorted from blood. Indicated subset: CD45RO+ cells pooled with CCR7-negative TemRA cells. As DNA, the CDR3 is TGTGCCAGTAGTATAGGACCCGGCACCTACGAGCAGTACTTC. It encodes CASSIGPGTYEQYF.